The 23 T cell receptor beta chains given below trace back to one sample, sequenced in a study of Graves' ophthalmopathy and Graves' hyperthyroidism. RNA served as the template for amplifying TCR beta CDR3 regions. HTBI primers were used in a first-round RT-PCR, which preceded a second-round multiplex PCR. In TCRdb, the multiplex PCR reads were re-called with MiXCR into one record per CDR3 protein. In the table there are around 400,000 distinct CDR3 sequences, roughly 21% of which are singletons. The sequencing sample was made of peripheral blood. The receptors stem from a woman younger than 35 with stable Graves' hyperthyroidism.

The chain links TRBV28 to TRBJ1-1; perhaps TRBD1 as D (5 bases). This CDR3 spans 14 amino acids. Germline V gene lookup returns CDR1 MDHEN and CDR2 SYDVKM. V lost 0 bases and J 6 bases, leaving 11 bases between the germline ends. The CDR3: CASSLWVGAAEAFF. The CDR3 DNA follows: TGTGCCAGCAGTTTATGGGTCGGGGCAGCTGAAGCTTTCTTT.

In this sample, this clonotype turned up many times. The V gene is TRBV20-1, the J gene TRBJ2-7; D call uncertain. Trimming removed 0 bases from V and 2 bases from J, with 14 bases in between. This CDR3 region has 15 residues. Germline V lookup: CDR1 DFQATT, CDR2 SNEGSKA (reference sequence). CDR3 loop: CSARDVGRPTYEQYF. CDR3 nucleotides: TGCAGTGCTAGAGATGTTGGGCGCCCGACCTACGAGCAGTACTTC.

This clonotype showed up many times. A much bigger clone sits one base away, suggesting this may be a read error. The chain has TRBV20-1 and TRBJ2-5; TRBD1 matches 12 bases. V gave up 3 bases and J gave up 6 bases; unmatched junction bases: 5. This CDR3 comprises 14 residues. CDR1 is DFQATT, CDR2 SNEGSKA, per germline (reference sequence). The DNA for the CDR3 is TGCAGTGCTAGTGTGGGACAGGGGGCTAAGACCCAGTACTTC. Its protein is CSASVGQGAKTQYF.

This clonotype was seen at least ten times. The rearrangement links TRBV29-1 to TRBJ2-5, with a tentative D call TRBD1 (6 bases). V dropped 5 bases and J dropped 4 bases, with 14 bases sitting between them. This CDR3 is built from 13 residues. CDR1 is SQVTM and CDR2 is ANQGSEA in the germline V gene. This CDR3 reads CSVSRDTIETQYF. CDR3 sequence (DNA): TGCAGCGTTAGCCGGGACACAATAGAGACCCAGTACTTC. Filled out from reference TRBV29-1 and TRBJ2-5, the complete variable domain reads SAVISQKPSRDICQRGTSLTIQCQVDSQVTMMFWYRQQPGQSLTLIATANQGSEATYESGFVIDKFPISRPNLTFSTLTVSNMSPEDSSIYLCSVSRDTIETQYFGPGTRLLVL.

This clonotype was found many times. The CDR3 sequence is CASSEGPSGLAAAGELFF. DNA of the CDR3: TGTGCCAGCAGCGAGGGTCCTTCGGGACTAGCGGCGGCCGGGGAGCTGTTTTTT. This rearrangement joins TRBV9 to TRBJ2-2; 11 positions agree with TRBD2. V dropped 3 bases and J dropped 6; count of bases not matched to a gene: 13. This CDR3 is built from 18 residues. Germline-derived CDR1 and CDR2 are SGDLS and YYNGEE.

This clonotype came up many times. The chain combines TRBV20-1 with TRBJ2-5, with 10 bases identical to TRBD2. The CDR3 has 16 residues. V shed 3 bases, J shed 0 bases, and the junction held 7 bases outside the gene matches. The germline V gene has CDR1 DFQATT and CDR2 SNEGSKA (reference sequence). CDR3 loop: CSARSGRAPNQETQYF. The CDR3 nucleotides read TGCAGTGCTAGGAGCGGGAGGGCCCCAAACCAAGAGACCCAGTACTTC.

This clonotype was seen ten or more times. The CDR3 here is CSLGPDYEQYF. In DNA form, the CDR3 reads TGCAGCCTCGGACCTGACTACGAGCAGTACTTC. The chain couples TRBV20-1 to TRBJ2-7; D is unclear. The CDR3 consists of 11 residues. CDR1 DFQATT and CDR2 SNEGSKA come from the germline V gene (reference sequence).

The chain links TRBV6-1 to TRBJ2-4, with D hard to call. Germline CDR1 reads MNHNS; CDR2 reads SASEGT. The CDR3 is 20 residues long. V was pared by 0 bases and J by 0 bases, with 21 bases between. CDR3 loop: CASSEALPGRQRIAKNIQYF. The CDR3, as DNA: TGTGCCAGCAGTGAAGCGCTGCCCGGGCGGCAAAGAATAGCCAAAAACATTCAGTACTTC.

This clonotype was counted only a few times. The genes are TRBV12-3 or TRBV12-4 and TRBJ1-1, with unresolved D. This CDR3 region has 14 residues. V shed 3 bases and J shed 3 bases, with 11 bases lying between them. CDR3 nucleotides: TGTGCCAGCAGTTTCGCAGCCCTTGACACTGAAGCTTTCTTT. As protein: CASSFAALDTEAFF.

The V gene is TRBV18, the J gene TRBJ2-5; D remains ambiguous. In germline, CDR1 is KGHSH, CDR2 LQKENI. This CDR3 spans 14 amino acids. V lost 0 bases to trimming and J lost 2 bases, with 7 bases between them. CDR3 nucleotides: TGTGCCAGCTCACCACCAACAGAGCAAGAGACCCAGTACTTC. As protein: CASSPPTEQETQYF. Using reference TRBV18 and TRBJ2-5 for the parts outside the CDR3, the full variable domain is NAGVMQNPRHLVRRRGQEARLRCSPMKGHSHVYWYRQLPEEGLKFMVYLQKENIIDESGMPKERFSAEFPKEGPSILRIQQVVRGDSAAYFCASSPPTEQETQYFGPGTRLLVL.

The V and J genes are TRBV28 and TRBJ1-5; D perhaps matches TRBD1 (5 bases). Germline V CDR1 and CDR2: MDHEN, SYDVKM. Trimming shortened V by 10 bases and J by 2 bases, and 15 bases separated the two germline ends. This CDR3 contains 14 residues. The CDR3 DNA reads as TGTGCCATCCCTGGGGCTGGGGGCAATCAGCCCCAGCATTTT. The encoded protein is CAIPGAGGNQPQHF.

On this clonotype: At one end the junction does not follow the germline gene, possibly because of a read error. This CDR3 reads CASSLKLNPETQYF. DNA of the CDR3: TGTGCTAGCAGCTTAAAACTAAACCCAGAGACCCAGTACTTC. The rearrangement joins TRBV7-7 to TRBJ2-5; D not resolved. The length of the CDR3 is 14 residues. Germline CDR1 reads SSHAT; CDR2 reads FNYEAQ (reference sequence). The full variable domain, its missing parts supplied by reference TRBV7-7 and TRBJ2-5, is GAGVSQSPRYKVTKRGQDVTLRCDPISSHATLYWYQQALGQGPEFLTYFNYEAQPDKSGLPSDRFSAERPEGSISTLTIQRTEQRDSAMYRCASSLKLNPETQYFGPGTRLLVL.

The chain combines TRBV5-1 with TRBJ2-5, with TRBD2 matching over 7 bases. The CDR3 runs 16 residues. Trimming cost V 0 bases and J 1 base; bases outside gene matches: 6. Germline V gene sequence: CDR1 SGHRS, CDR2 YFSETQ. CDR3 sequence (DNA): TGCGCCAGCAGCTTGGCTTCGACTAGCATCCAAGAGACCCAGTACTTC. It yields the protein CASSLASTSIQETQYF.

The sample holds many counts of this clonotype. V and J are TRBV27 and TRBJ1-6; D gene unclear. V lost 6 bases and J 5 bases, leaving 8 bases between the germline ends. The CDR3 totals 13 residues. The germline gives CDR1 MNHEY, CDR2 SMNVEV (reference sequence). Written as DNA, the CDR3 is TGTGCCAGCAGAAGGACGGATAATTCACCCCTCCACTTT. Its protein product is CASRRTDNSPLHF.

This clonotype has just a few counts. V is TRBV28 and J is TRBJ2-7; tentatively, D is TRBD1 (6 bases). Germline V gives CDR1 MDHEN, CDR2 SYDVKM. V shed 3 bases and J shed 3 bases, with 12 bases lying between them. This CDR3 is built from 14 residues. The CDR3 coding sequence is TGTGCCAGCAGTTTCAGGGGACGGATCTACGAGCAGTACTTC. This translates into CASSFRGRIYEQYF.

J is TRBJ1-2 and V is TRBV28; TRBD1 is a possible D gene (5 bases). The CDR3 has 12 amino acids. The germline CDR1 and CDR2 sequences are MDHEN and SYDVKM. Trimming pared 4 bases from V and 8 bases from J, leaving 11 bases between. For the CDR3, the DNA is TGTGCCAGCAGTTCCGCAGGGTGGGGCTACACCTTC. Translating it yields CASSSAGWGYTF.

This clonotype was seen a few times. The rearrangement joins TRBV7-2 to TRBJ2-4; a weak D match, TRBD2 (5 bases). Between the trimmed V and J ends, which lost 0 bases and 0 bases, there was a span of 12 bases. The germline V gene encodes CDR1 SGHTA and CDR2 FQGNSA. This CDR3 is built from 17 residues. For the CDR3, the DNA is TGTGCCAGCAGCTTAGCGACGCGGGCGGGAGCCAAAAACATTCAGTACTTC. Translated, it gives CASSLATRAGAKNIQYF.

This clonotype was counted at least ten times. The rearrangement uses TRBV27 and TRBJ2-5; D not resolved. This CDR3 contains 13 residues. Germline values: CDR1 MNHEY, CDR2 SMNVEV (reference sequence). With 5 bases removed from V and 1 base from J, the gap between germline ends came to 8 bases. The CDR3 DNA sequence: TGTGCCAGCAGTATACAGCCCCAAGAGACCCAGTACTTC. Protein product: CASSIQPQETQYF.

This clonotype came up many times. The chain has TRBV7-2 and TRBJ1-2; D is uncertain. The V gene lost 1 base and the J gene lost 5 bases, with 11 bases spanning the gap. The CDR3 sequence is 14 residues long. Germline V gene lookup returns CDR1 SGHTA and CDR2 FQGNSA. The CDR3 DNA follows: TGTGCCAGCAGCTTAGGACCAGCAATTTATGGCTACACCTTC. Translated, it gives CASSLGPAIYGYTF. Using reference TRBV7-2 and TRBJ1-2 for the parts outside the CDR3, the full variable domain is GAGVSQSPSNKVTEKGKDVELRCDPISGHTALYWYRQSLGQGLEFLIYFQGNSAPDKSGLPSDRFSAERTGGSVSTLTIQRTQQEDSAVYLCASSLGPAIYGYTFGSGTRLTVV.

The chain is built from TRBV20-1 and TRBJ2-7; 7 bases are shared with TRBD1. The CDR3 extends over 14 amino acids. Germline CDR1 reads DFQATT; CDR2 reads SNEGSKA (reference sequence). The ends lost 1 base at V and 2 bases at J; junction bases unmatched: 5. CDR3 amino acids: CSARGAGGAYEQYF. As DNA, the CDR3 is TGCAGTGCTAGAGGCGCAGGGGGAGCCTACGAGCAGTACTTC.

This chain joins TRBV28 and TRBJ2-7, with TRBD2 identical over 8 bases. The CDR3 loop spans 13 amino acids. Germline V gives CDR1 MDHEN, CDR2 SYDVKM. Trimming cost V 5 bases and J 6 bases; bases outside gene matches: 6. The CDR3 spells CASSPGGIGEQYF. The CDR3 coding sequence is TGTGCCAGCAGTCCGGGAGGGATCGGCGAGCAGTACTTC.

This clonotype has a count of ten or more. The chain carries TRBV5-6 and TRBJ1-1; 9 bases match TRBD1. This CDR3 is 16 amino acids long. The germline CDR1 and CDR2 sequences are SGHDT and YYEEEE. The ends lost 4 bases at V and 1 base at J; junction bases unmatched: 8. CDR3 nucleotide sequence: TGTGCCAGCAGCCCCGGGACAGGGATCCCGAACACTGAAGCTTTCTTT. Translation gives CASSPGTGIPNTEAFF.

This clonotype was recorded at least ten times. The CDR3 loop is CASSAREAKNIQYF. The CDR3 DNA is TGTGCCAGCAGTGCCCGTGAAGCCAAAAACATTCAGTACTTC. This chain uses TRBV25-1 with TRBJ2-4; the D is unclear. The CDR3 is 14 amino acids. CDR1 MGHDK and CDR2 SYGVNS come from the germline V gene. Trimming stripped 4 bases from V and 0 bases from J, with 7 bases between.